The 10 T cell receptor beta chains below come from one sample, sequenced in a study of blood T cell repertoires in COVID-19. Some clones are missing from TCRdb's copy, which holds only in-frame ones; the method was immunoSEQ multiplex PCR. Of 300,000 to 350,000 clones detected, 70% to 90% appear once; the ten largest clones hold around 2.1%. What was sequenced was PBMCs or T cells enriched from blood (not recorded which). The source of these receptors is a man aged 25 to 40 who had recovered from COVID-19.

The gene calls are TRBV29-1 and TRBJ1-1; 11 bases fit TRBD1. J lost 4 bases, V lost 6 bases, and 4 bases had no gene match. The CDR3 totals 13 residues. Germline V gene sequence: CDR1 SQVTM, CDR2 ANQGSEA. CDR3 in DNA: TGCAGCGTGGACAGGGGGCTGGGCACTGAAGCTTTCTTT. This encodes CSVDRGLGTEAFF.

The chain combines TRBV27 with TRBJ1-1; D remains unclear. Trimming pared 6 bases from V and 4 bases from J, leaving 15 bases between. Germline V lookup: CDR1 MNHEY, CDR2 SMNVEV (reference sequence). The CDR3 runs 14 residues. As DNA, the CDR3 is TGTGCCAGCAGACGATTAGGCGGGCCCACTGAAGCTTTCTTT. This encodes CASRRLGGPTEAFF.

V is TRBV4-2 and J is TRBJ2-3, with 10 bases that match TRBD2. The CDR3 is 17 amino acids. CDR1 is LGHNA, CDR2 YNFKEQ, per germline. V lost 0 bases to trimming and J lost 3 bases; unmatched junction nucleotides: 6. CDR3 DNA: TGTGCCAGCAGCCAAGAGGCTAGCGGGGGATTTACAGATACGCAGTATTTT. Protein product: CASSQEASGGFTDTQYF.

This clone was seen once. The gene calls are TRBV30 and TRBJ1-5; TRBD1 matches at 10 bases. CDR1 is GTSNPN, CDR2 SVGIG, per germline (reference sequence). With V trimmed by 3 bases and J by 5 bases, 7 bases remained unmatched. This CDR3 comprises 15 residues. CDR3 bases: TGTGCCTGGAGCACGGGACAGGGGTCGGATCAGCCCCAGCATTTT. Protein sequence: CAWSTGQGSDQPQHF.

This chain uses TRBV5-4 with TRBJ1-2, with D tentatively TRBD1 (6 bases). CDR3 length: 15 amino acids. V was shortened by 0 bases and J by 8 bases, with 17 bases between the two germline ends. Germline CDR1 reads SGHNT; CDR2 reads YYREEE (reference sequence). As DNA, the CDR3 is TGTGCCAGCAGCTTGGAACCAGGGGAAATCGGCGGCTACACCTTC. Translation gives CASSLEPGEIGGYTF.

As regards this clone: Compared with germline, one end of the junction differs, possibly owing to a read error. The V and J genes are TRBV7-7 and TRBJ1-2, with D unclear. The CDR3 has 17 amino acids. Germline-derived CDR1 and CDR2 are SSHAT and FNYEAQ (reference sequence). The CDR3 DNA reads TGTGCTAGCAGCTCAATTTACCGGGGTACAGAGAACTATGGCTACACCTTC. Translation: CASSSIYRGTENYGYTF. The full variable domain, in which reference TRBV7-7 and TRBJ1-2 provide the parts outside the CDR3, is GAGVSQSPRYKVTKRGQDVTLRCDPISSHATLYWYQQALGQGPEFLTYFNYEAQPDKSGLPSDRFSAERPEGSISTLTIQRTEQRDSAMYRCASSSIYRGTENYGYTFGSGTRLTVV.

Worth noting for this clone: Other nucleotide sequences from this sample produce the same CDR3. The chain carries TRBV12-3 or TRBV12-4 and TRBJ1-2; unclear D gene. The CDR3 has 13 amino acids. The germline V and J ends were trimmed by 2 bases and 5 bases, with 9 bases remaining between them. CDR3 sequence: CASSLHSSYGYTF. As DNA, the CDR3 is TGTGCCAGCAGTTTACACAGTTCTTATGGCTACACCTTC.

The chain has TRBV12-5 and TRBJ2-7; no clear D gene. V was shortened by 5 bases and J by 5 bases, with 13 bases between the two germline ends. Germline CDR1 reads LGHNT; CDR2 reads FRNRAP. This CDR3 is built from 13 residues. The CDR3, as DNA: TGTGCTAGTGGTCTCAATGGCCGGGACGAGCAGTACTTC. It codes for CASGLNGRDEQYF.

The V call is TRBV5-4, the J call TRBJ2-7; 10 bases are shared with TRBD1. This CDR3 is built from 15 residues. The trim removed 3 bases at V and 6 bases at J, leaving 9 bases unmatched. The germline V gene has CDR1 SGHNT and CDR2 YYREEE (reference sequence). The CDR3 DNA sequence: TGTGCCAGCAGCTCCTTTATTGGGACAGGGGTCGAGCAGTACTTC. Amino acids: CASSSFIGTGVEQYF.

V gene TRBV5-1 combines with J gene TRBJ1-5, with 7 bases fitting TRBD1. The V segment lost 4 bases and the J segment 3 bases; nucleotides outside the gene matches: 4. In germline, CDR1 is SGHRS, CDR2 YFSETQ. The CDR3 is 14 amino acids. CDR3 region: CASSPGQVNQPQHF. In nucleotides, the CDR3 is TGCGCCAGCAGCCCCGGACAGGTCAATCAGCCCCAGCATTTT.